What follows is one TCR beta chain and its context. This entry comes from a study of immune cell composition in non-small cell lung cancer. Per germline, CDR1 MDHEN and CDR2 SYDVKM. J lost 5 bases, V lost 4 bases, and 8 bases had no gene match. The CDR3 consists of 15 residues. Here immunoSEQ multiplex PCR was the method, and the copy in TCRdb shows in-frame clones only, minus some. The top ten hold approximately 9.1% of the sample, which has 1,000 or so clones, 60% to 85% seen once. The material sequenced was lung tumor tissue. V usage is TRBV28 and J usage is TRBJ2-5; 9 bases align to TRBD1. The sequence came from a human donor with non-small cell lung cancer. CDR3 DNA: TGTGCCAGCAGTTACACCGGGACAGGGTCGGAGACCCAGTACTTC. Protein sequence: CASSYTGTGSETQYF.